This T cell receptor beta chain was sequenced in a study of T cells in Graves' hyperthyroidism and ophthalmopathy. The length of the CDR3 is 13 residues. CDR1 and CDR2 (germline): SSHAT, FNYEAQ (reference sequence). TCR beta CDR3 regions were amplified from RNA. The study used the HTBI primer set for a first-round RT-PCR of the TCR CDR3. TCRdb ran MiXCR on the multiplex PCR reads and lists one entry per CDR3 protein. There are 650,000 to 850,000 distinct CDR3 sequences in the sample; roughly a sixth occur only once, and 16% lies in the top ten. This clonotype was found a few times. Its antigen is not known. One end of the junction fails to match germline, which may point to a read error. Study-wide findings and caveats: By a 13 V-J model, ophthalmopathy was set apart from stable hyperthyroidism.

Patients aged 18 to 65 had newly diagnosed hyperthyroidism that had lasted under 2 months. It was uncontrolled infection, other autoimmune disease, pregnancy or lactation that excluded patients. What was sequenced was blood. The chain combines TRBV7-7 with TRBJ2-1, with D possibly matching TRBD1 (5 bases). This clonotype was sampled from a woman between 50 and 59 years old with Graves' hyperthyroidism that later progressed to Graves' ophthalmopathy. CDR3 residues: CASSLDGGARQFF. DNA of the CDR3: TGTGCTAGCAGCCTAGATGGTGGGGCGCGGCAGTTCTTC.